This entry lists 9 T cell receptor beta chains sequenced from one sample in a study of cytomegalovirus exposure and HLA in healthy donors. PCR was performed using 60 Vbeta and 13 Jbeta primers. Generated by immunoSEQ multiplex PCR, the TCRdb table keeps only in-frame clones and is missing some. The table lists 200,000 to 250,000 clones, around 76% of them singletons. The source material was PBMCs. These receptors were taken from a man younger than 35 in good health and CMV-seronegative.

This sequence joins TRBV10-1 and TRBJ2-7; D may be TRBD2 (7 bases). V was cut by 7 bases and J by 0 bases, with 28 bases left in between. Germline V gene lookup returns CDR1 WNHNN and CDR2 SYGVQD (reference sequence). CDR3 length: 19 amino acids. Here the CDR3 reads CASKKRGGGRLGNSYEQYF. CDR3 nucleotides: TGCGCCAGCAAAAAAAGAGGGGGGGGCCGACTAGGGAACTCCTACGAGCAGTACTTC.

The chain employs TRBV6-5 and TRBJ1-1; D is uncertain. The CDR3 sequence is 14 residues long. The V gene's germline CDR1 is MNHEY and CDR2 SVGAGI. V was cut by 7 bases and J by 0 bases, with 12 bases left in between. The CDR3 is CASKYNPLNTEAFF. CDR3 coding DNA: TGTGCCAGCAAATATAATCCCCTGAACACTGAAGCTTTCTTT.

The rearrangement joins TRBV29-1 to TRBJ2-5, with 7 bases lining up with TRBD2. Germline V lookup: CDR1 SQVTM, CDR2 ANQGSEA. The CDR3 has 11 amino acids. V lost 4 bases, J lost 9 bases, and 5 bases stayed unmatched. The CDR3 is CSVALAEAQYF. For the CDR3, the DNA is TGCAGCGTTGCTCTAGCGGAGGCCCAGTACTTC.

V and J are TRBV19 and TRBJ2-4; TRBD1 might be the D (6 bases). Germline V gene sequence: CDR1 LNHDA, CDR2 SQIVND (reference sequence). V was cut by 8 bases and J by 0 bases, with 11 bases left in between. CDR3 length: 14 amino acids. Here the CDR3 DNA reads TGTGCCAGTCGCATGGACAGAGCCAAAAACATTCAGTACTTC. Translated, it gives CASRMDRAKNIQYF.

This clone showed up just a few times. The chain recombines TRBV28 with TRBJ1-3; 7 bases agree with TRBD1. V gave up 5 bases and J gave up 0 bases; unmatched junction bases: 7. In germline, CDR1 is MDHEN, CDR2 SYDVKM. This CDR3 has 16 residues. CDR3 coding DNA: TGTGCCAGCAGTCCGTCGGGACAGCGCTCTGGAAACACCATATATTTT. This codes for CASSPSGQRSGNTIYF.

This clone was detected only a few times. The chain couples TRBV5-4 to TRBJ2-5; TRBD2 agrees at 7 bases. The CDR3 runs 13 residues. Per the germline V gene, CDR1 is SGHNT and CDR2 is YYREEE (reference sequence). Trimming at V came to 4 bases and at J to 5 bases, leaving 5 bases not matched to a gene. The DNA for the CDR3 is TGTGCCAGCAGCCTTTGGGAGGGGGAGACCCAGTACTTC. This sequence encodes CASSLWEGETQYF.

The V call is TRBV4-1, the J call TRBJ2-5; 9 bases map to TRBD1. From germline, CDR1 is MGHRA and CDR2 YSYEKL. The CDR3 is made up of 14 amino acids. V was pared by 3 bases and J by 7 bases, with 6 bases of the junction left unmatched. CDR3 coding DNA: TGCGCCAGCAGCCAGGACAGGGGCACAGGGACCCAGTACTTC. This encodes CASSQDRGTGTQYF.

This clone came up a few times. The rearrangement uses TRBV29-1 and TRBJ2-2; D uncertain. The CDR3 covers 14 residues. The ends were cut back, 4 bases at V and 0 bases at J, with 9 bases in the middle. The germline V gene has CDR1 SQVTM and CDR2 ANQGSEA. CDR3 coding DNA: TGCAGCGTTGTAGAGGCAGCGAACACCGGGGAGCTGTTTTTT. Encoded protein: CSVVEAANTGELFF.

The chain employs TRBV11-2 and TRBJ1-1; D ambiguous. Germline CDR1 reads SGHAT; CDR2 reads FQNNGV. Between the trimmed V and J ends, which lost 1 base and 0 bases, there was a span of 3 bases. The CDR3 sequence is 13 residues long. The CDR3 region is CASSLVMNTEAFF. The CDR3 nucleotides read TGTGCCAGCAGCTTAGTCATGAACACTGAAGCTTTCTTT.